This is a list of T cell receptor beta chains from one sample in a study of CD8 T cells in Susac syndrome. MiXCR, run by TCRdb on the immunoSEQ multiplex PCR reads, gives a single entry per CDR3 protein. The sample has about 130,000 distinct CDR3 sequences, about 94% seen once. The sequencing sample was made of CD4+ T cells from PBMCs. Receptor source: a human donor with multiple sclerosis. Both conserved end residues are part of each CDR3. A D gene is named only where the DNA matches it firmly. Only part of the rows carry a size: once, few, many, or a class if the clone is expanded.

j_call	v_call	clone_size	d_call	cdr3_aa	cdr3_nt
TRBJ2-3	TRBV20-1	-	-	CSARVIDTQYF	TGCAGTGCTAGAGTAATAGATACGCAGTATTTT
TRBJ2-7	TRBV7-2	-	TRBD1	CASSFKGQGYEQYF	TGTGCCAGCAGCTTTAAGGGACAGGGCTACGAGCAGTACTTC
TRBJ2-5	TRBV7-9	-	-	CASSLGPEETQYF	TGTGCCAGCAGCTTAGGGCCTGAAGAGACCCAGTACTTC
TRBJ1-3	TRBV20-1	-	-	CSAAPVSTGNTIYF	TGCAGTGCGGCGCCGGTGAGCACTGGAAACACCATATATTTT
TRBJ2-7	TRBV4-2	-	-	CASSQEGPSGSEVPRDSYEQYF	TGTGCCAGCAGCCAAGAGGGGCCTTCCGGGAGTGAGGTCCCTCGGGACTCCTACGAGCAGTACTTC
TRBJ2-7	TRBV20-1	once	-	CSAASYDEQYF	TGCAGTGCAGCTAGTTACGACGAGCAGTACTTC
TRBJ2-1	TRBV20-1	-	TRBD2	CSARAGGSYNEQFF	TGCAGTGCTAGAGCGGGGGGGTCCTACAATGAGCAGTTCTTC
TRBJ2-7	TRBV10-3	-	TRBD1	CAISGDRGSEQYF	TGTGCCATCAGTGGAGACAGGGGCAGCGAGCAGTACTTC
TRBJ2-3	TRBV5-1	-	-	CASSLPASDTQYF	TGCGCCAGCAGCCTCCCAGCGTCAGATACGCAGTATTTT
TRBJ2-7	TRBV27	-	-	CASSLGGAGKAGEQYF	TGTGCCAGCAGTTTAGGCGGGGCAGGGAAGGCGGGCGAGCAGTACTTC
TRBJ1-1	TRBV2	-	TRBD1	CAREGETGANTEAFF	TGTGCCAGAGAGGGGGAGACAGGGGCGAACACTGAAGCTTTCTTT
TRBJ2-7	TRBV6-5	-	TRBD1	CASSPRVAGGYEQYF	TGTGCCAGCAGTCCCCGCGTGGCAGGGGGCTACGAGCAGTACTTC
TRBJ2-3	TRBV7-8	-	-	CASSAAVAVTQYF	TGTGCCAGCAGCGCTGCGGTGGCCGTTACGCAGTATTTT
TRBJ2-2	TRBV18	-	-	CASSPRGSVDTGELFF	TGTGCCAGCTCACCGAGAGGTTCGGTCGACACCGGGGAGCTGTTTTTT
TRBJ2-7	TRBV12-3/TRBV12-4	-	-	CASTRPTGSEQYF	TGTGCCAGTACCCGCCCCACAGGGAGTGAGCAGTACTTC
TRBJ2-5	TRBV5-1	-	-	CASRTGTRGTQYF	TGCGCCAGCAGGACCGGGACCAGGGGGACCCAGTACTTC
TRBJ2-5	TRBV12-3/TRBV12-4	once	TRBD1	CASSPRQGLETQYF	TGTGCCAGCAGTCCGAGACAGGGGTTGGAGACCCAGTACTTC
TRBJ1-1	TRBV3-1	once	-	CASSLTGTEAFF	TGTGCCAGCAGCCTAACGGGGACTGAAGCTTTCTTT
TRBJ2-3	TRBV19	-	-	CASSITGVGDTQYF	TGTGCCAGTAGTATAACGGGGGTCGGAGATACGCAGTATTTT
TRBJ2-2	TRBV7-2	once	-	CASSPSRENTGELFF	TGTGCCAGCAGCCCCTCCAGAGAGAACACCGGGGAGCTGTTTTTT
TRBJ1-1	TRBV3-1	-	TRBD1	CASSPSDRMNTEAFF	TGTGCCAGCAGCCCTTCGGACAGGATGAACACTGAAGCTTTCTTT
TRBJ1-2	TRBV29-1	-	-	CSADGDTGYTF	TGCAGCGCTGATGGGGACACGGGCTACACCTTC
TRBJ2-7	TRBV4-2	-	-	CASSHGQALGYEQYF	TGTGCCAGCAGCCATGGACAAGCCTTGGGCTACGAGCAGTACTTC
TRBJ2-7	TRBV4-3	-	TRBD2	CASSRAITSGGYSYEQYF	TGCGCCAGCAGCCGCGCCATAACTAGCGGGGGCTACAGCTACGAGCAGTACTTC
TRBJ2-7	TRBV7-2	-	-	CASSLDVGKVAYF	TGTGCCAGCAGCTTGGACGTTGGAAAGGTGGCGTACTTC
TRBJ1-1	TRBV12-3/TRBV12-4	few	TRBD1	CASSLTGANTEAFF	TGTGCCAGCAGTTTGACAGGGGCTAACACTGAAGCTTTCTTT
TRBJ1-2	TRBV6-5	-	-	CASSRREGPVMGYTF	TGTGCCAGCAGCCGGCGGGAGGGTCCGGTAATGGGCTACACCTTC
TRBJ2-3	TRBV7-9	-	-	CASSLGVDTQYF	TGTGCCAGCAGCTTAGGTGTAGATACGCAGTATTTT
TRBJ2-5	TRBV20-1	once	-	CSALRGQETQYF	TGCAGTGCCCTTAGGGGACAAGAGACCCAGTACTTC
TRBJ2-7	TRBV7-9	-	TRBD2	CASSPGTSGYEQYF	TGTGCCAGCAGCCCCGGGACTAGCGGCTACGAGCAGTACTTC
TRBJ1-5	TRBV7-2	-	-	CASSPRTATNQPQHF	TGTGCCAGCAGTCCTCGGACGGCCACCAATCAGCCCCAGCATTTT
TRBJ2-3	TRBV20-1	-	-	CSASGGSTDTQYF	TGCAGTGCTAGTGGGGGTAGCACAGATACGCAGTATTTT
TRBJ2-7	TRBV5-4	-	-	CASSLAGVAEQYF	TGTGCCAGCAGCTTGGCCGGGGTAGCCGAGCAGTACTTC
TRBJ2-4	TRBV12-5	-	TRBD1	CASGLPLRTGGVKNIQYF	TGTGCTAGTGGTTTGCCTCTTAGGACAGGGGGAGTCAAAAACATTCAGTACTTC
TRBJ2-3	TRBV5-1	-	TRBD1	CASSSQGVADTQYF	TGCGCCAGCAGCTCACAGGGGGTCGCAGATACGCAGTATTTT
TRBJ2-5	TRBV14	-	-	CASSQDRGPTQYF	TGTGCCAGCAGCCAAGATCGCGGTCCCACCCAGTACTTC
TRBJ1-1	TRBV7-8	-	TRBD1	CASSMDRDTEAFF	TGTGCCAGCAGTATGGACAGGGACACTGAAGCTTTCTTT
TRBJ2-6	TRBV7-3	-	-	CASAPTGRTSGANVLTF	TGTGCCAGCGCCCCTACAGGGCGGACCTCCGGGGCCAACGTCCTGACTTTC
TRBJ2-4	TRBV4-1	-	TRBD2	CASSQDAGLAGDIAKNIQYF	TGCGCCAGCAGCCAAGACGCAGGACTAGCGGGGGATATAGCCAAAAACATTCAGTACTTC
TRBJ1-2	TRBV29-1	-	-	CSVKRDEEYGYTF	TGCAGCGTTAAAAGGGACGAGGAGTATGGCTACACCTTC
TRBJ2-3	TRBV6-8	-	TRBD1	CASSYHRDRTTDTQYF	TGTGCCAGCAGTTACCATCGGGACAGGACCACAGATACGCAGTATTTT
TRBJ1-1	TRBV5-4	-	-	CASSAGGDARYTEAFF	TGTGCCAGCAGCGCGGGCGGTGACGCTCGATACACTGAAGCTTTCTTT
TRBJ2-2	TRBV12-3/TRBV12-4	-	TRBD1	CASRYQGAGELFF	TGTGCCAGCAGATACCAGGGGGCCGGGGAGCTGTTTTTT
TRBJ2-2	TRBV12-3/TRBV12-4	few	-	CASSPISSGVTGELFF	TGTGCCAGCAGCCCCATCTCTTCGGGAGTAACCGGGGAGCTGTTTTTT
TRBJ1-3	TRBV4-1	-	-	CASIGGPGNTIYF	TGCGCCAGCATAGGAGGTCCTGGAAACACCATATATTTT
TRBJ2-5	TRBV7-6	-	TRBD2	CASRRSGVETQYF	TGTGCCAGCAGACGTAGCGGGGTCGAGACCCAGTACTTC
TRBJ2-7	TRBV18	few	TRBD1	CASSPGQGAYEQYF	TGTGCCAGCTCCCCGGGACAGGGGGCCTACGAGCAGTACTTC
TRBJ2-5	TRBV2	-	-	CASSGRQKETQYF	TGTGCCAGCAGTGGTCGACAGAAAGAGACCCAGTACTTC